A selection of T cell receptor beta chains follows, all from one sample in a study of spatial heterogeneity in lung cancer. Each CDR3 protein gets one entry after TCRdb re-called the 5' RACE reads with MiXCR. The sample lists approximately 94,000 distinct CDR3 sequences, approximately 4% occurring once. Sequencing was performed on lung tumor tissue, taken at surgery. The receptors were gathered from a male donor with early-stage non-small cell lung cancer. Each CDR3 is given with its conserved first and last residue. Each record gives: D gene, J gene, V gene, clone size, CDR3 protein. The D gene is left open where the match is weak. Clone sizes are shown as how often the clone was seen (once, few, many) or a class if it is expanded.

D: TRBD1; J: TRBJ1-1; V: TRBV5-1; size: many; CDR3: CASSKGTGALNTEAFF
D: -; J: TRBJ2-6; V: TRBV25-1; size: many; CDR3: CASSDNSGANVLTF
D: TRBD1; J: TRBJ1-4; V: TRBV28; size: many; CDR3: CASRAQGGGAYEKLFF
D: TRBD2; J: TRBJ2-1; V: TRBV7-8; size: few; CDR3: CASSGSGRAGDEQFF
D: -; J: TRBJ1-1; V: TRBV7-9; size: many; CDR3: CASSSHTEAFF
D: -; J: TRBJ2-7; V: TRBV12-3/TRBV12-4; size: many; CDR3: CASGRTAPYEQYF
D: -; J: TRBJ2-7; V: TRBV10-3; size: many; CDR3: CAISQNRATVYEQYF
D: -; J: TRBJ2-5; V: TRBV7-9; size: many; CDR3: CASRGAVETQYF
D: -; J: TRBJ2-7; V: TRBV29-1; size: few; CDR3: CSVVGPDSAYEQYF
D: -; J: TRBJ2-3; V: TRBV7-2; size: many; CDR3: CASSPDLITDTQYF
D: -; J: TRBJ1-5; V: TRBV16; size: many; CDR3: CASSQSGGSNQPQHF
D: -; J: TRBJ2-3; V: TRBV20-1; size: many; CDR3: CSGPDKQYF
D: -; J: TRBJ2-1; V: TRBV20-1; size: many; CDR3: CSARELYYNEQFF
D: -; J: TRBJ1-1; V: TRBV30; size: many; CDR3: CAWSVGAEAFF
D: -; J: TRBJ1-1; V: TRBV12-3/TRBV12-4; size: many; CDR3: CASSLAGLNTEAFF
D: -; J: TRBJ2-5; V: TRBV5-1; size: many; CDR3: CASSPNDVEETQYF